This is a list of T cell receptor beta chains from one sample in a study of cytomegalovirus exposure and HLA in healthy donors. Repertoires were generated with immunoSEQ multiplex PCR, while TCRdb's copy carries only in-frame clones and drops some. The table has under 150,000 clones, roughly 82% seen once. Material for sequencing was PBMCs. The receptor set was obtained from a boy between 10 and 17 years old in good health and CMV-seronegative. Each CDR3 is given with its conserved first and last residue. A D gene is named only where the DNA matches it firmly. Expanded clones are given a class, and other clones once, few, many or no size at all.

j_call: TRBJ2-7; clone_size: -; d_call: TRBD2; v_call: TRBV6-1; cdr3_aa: CASQTSGSYEQYF; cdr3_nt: TGTGCCAGCCAGACTAGCGGGAGTTACGAGCAGTACTTC
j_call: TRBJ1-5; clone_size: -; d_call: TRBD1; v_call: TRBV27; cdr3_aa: CASRLGQGGGQPQHF; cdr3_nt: TGTGCCAGCAGGCTCGGACAGGGAGGTGGTCAGCCCCAGCATTTT
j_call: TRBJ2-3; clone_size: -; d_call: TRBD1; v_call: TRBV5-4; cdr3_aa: CASRRDRGSTDTQYF; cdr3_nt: TGTGCCAGCAGACGGGACAGGGGGAGCACAGATACGCAGTATTTT
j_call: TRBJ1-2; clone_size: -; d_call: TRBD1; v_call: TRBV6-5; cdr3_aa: CASSPTGAYGYTF; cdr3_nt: TGTGCCAGCAGCCCCACAGGGGCCTATGGCTACACCTTC
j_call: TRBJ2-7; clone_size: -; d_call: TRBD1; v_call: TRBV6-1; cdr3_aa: CASSDRGPLGEQYF; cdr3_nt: TGTGCCAGCAGTGACAGGGGGCCTTTAGGCGAGCAGTACTTC
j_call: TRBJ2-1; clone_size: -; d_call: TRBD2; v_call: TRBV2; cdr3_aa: CASRVTSVRGNEQFF; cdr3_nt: TGTGCCAGCAGGGTAACTAGCGTTAGGGGTAATGAGCAGTTCTTC
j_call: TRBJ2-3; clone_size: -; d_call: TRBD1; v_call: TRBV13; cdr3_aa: CASSLVGQGLDTQYF; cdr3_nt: TGTGCCAGCAGCTTAGTCGGACAGGGATTAGATACGCAGTATTTT
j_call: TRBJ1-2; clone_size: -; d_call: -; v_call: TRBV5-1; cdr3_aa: CASRTLGLPNYGYTF; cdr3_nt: TGCGCCAGCAGGACCCTAGGTTTACCTAACTATGGCTACACCTTC
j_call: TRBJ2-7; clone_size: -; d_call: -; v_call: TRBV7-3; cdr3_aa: CASSPWGGSSYEQYF; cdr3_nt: TGTGCCAGCAGCCCCTGGGGGGGCTCCAGCTACGAGCAGTACTTC
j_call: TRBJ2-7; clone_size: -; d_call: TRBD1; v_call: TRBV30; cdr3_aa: CAWNRGLNSYEQYF; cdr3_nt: TGTGCCTGGAACAGGGGGCTTAACTCCTACGAGCAGTACTTC
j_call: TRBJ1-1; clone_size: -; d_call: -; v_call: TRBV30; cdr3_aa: CAWAGVGAQAFF; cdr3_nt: TGTGCCTGGGCGGGGGTCGGGGCCCAAGCTTTCTTT
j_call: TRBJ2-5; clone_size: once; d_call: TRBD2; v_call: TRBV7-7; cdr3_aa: CASSLALGTSGEIETQYF; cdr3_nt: TGTGCCAGCAGCTTAGCGCTAGGGACTAGCGGGGAGATAGAGACCCAGTACTTC
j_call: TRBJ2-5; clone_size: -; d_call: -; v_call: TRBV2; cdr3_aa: CASSDLSGVRETQYF; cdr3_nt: TGTGCCAGCAGTGATCTTTCGGGGGTCCGGGAGACCCAGTACTTC
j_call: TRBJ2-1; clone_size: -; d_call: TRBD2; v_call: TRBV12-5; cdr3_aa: CASGWTSGEYNEQFF; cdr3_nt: TGTGCTAGTGGTTGGACTAGCGGGGAATACAATGAGCAGTTCTTC
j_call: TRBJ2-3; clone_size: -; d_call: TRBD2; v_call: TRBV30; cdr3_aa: CAPSLAGAWDTQYF; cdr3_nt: TGTGCCCCTTCCCTAGCGGGAGCTTGGGATACGCAGTATTTT
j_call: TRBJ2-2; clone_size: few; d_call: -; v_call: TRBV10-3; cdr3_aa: CATRGLRNGTGELFF; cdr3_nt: TGTGCCACCCGAGGACTACGAAATGGCACCGGGGAGCTGTTTTTT
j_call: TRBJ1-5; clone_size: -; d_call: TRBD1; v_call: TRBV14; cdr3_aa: CASSRTGSQPQHF; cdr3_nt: TGTGCCAGCAGCCGGACAGGGAGCCAGCCCCAGCATTTT
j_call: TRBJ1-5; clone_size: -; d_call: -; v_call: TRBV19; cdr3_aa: CASSLNSNQLQHF; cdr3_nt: TGTGCCAGTAGTTTGAATAGCAATCAGCTCCAGCATTTT
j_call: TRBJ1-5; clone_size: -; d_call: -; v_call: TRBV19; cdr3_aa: CASSIRGDQPQHF; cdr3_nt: TGTGCCAGTAGTATCCGAGGAGATCAGCCCCAGCATTTT
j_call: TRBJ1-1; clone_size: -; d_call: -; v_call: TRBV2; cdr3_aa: CASSGPGGDTEAFF; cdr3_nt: TGTGCCAGCAGTGGCCCGGGGGGGGACACTGAAGCTTTCTTT
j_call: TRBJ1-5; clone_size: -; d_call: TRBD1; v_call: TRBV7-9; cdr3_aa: CSSRVPGQGAIYSNQPQHF; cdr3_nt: TGTTCCAGCAGGGTACCTGGACAGGGAGCCATTTATAGCAATCAGCCCCAGCATTTT
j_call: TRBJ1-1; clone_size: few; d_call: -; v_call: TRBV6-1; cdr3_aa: CASSEQGLGRTEAFF; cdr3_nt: TGTGCCAGCAGTGAGCAGGGGCTGGGGCGGACTGAAGCTTTCTTT
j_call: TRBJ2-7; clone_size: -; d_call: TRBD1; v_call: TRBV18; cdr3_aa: CASSFGTGIGEQYF; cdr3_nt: TGTGCCAGCTCATTCGGGACAGGGATCGGCGAGCAGTACTTC
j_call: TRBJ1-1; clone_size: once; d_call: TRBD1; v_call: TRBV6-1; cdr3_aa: CASRLDRGGTEAFF; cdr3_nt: TGTGCCAGCAGGCTAGACAGGGGAGGCACTGAAGCTTTCTTT
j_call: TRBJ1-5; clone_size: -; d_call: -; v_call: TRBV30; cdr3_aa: CAWRQMGSFNQPQHF; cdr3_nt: TGTGCCTGGAGACAGATGGGCTCATTCAATCAGCCCCAGCATTTT
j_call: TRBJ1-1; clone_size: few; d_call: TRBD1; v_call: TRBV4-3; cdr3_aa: CASSQEGDRGYPTEAFF; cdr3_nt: TGCGCCAGCAGCCAAGAGGGGGACAGGGGGTACCCCACTGAAGCTTTCTTT